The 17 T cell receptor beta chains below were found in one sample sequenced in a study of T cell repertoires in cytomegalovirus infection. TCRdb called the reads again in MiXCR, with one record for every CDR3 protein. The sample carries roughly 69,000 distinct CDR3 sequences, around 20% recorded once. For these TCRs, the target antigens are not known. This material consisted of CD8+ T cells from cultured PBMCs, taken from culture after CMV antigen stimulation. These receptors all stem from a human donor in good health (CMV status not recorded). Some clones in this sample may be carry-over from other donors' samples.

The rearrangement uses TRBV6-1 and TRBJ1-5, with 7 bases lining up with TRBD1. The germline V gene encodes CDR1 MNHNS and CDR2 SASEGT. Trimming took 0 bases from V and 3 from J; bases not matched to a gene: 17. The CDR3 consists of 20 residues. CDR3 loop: CASSEAPRGVQGMNNQPQHF. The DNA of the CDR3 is TGTGCCAGCAGTGAAGCGCCTCGTGGGGTACAGGGGATGAACAATCAGCCCCAGCATTTT.

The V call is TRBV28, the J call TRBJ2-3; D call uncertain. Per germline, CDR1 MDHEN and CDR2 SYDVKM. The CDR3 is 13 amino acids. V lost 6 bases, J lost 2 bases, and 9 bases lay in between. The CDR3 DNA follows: TGTGCCAGCAGCCGGCGAGACACAGATACGCAGTATTTT. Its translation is CASSRRDTDTQYF.

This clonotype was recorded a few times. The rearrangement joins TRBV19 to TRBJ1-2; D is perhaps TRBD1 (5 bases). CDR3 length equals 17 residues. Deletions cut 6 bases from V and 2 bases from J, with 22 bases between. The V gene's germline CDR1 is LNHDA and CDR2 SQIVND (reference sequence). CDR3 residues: CASSPSTDTRINYGYTF. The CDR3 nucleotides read TGTGCCAGTAGCCCATCGACAGACACTAGAATCAACTATGGCTACACCTTC.

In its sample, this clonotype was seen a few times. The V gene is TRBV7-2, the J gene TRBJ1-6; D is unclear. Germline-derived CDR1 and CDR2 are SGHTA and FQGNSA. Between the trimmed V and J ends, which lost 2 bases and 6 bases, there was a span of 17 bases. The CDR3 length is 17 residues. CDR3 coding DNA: TGTGCCAGCAGCTTACTTGCGGTACTCAGTTTTAATTCACCCCTCCACTTT. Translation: CASSLLAVLSFNSPLHF.

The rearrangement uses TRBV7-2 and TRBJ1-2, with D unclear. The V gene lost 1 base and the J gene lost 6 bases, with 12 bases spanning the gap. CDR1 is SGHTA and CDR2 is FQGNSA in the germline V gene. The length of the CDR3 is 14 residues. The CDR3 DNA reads TGTGCCAGCAGCTTAGACGGCCTAGGGAATGGCTACACCTTC. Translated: CASSLDGLGNGYTF.

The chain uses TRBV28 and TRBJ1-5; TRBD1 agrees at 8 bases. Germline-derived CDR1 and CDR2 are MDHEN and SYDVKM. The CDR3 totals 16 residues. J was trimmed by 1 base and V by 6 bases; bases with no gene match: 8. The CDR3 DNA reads TGTGCCAGCAGACAAACAGGGGGAACCAGCAATCAGCCCCAGCATTTT. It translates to CASRQTGGTSNQPQHF.

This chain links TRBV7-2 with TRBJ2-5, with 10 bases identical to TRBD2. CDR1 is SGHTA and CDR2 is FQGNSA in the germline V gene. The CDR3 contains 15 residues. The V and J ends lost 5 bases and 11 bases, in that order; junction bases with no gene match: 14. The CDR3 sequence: CASSPRAGGLRTQYF. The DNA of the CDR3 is TGTGCCAGCAGCCCCCGAGCGGGGGGGCTCAGGACTCAGTACTTC.

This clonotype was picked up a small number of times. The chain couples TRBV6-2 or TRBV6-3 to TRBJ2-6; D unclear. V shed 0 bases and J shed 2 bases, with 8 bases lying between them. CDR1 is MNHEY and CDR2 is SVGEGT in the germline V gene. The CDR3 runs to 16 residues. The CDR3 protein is CASSYSIWTGANVLTF. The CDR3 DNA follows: TGTGCCAGCAGTTACTCGATCTGGACTGGGGCCAACGTCCTGACTTTC.

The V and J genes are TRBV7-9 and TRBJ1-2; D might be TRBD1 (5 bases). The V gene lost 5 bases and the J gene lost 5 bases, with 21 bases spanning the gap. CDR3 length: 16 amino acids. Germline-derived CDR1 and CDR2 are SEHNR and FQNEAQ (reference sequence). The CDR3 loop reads CASSKGQIQAYYGYTF. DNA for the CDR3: TGTGCCAGCAGCAAAGGGCAGATACAGGCCTATTATGGCTACACCTTC.

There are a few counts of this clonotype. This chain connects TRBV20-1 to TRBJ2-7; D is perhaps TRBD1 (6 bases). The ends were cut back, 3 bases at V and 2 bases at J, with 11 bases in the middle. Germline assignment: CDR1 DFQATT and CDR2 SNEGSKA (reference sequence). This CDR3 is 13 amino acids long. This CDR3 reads CSASADSAYEQYF. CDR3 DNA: TGCAGTGCTAGTGCGGACAGCGCCTACGAGCAGTACTTC.

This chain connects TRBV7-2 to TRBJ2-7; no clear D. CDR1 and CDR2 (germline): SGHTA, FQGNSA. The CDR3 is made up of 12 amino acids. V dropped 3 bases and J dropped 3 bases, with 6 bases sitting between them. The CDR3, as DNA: TGTGCCAGCAGCTTGTTAGTCTACGAGCAGTACTTC. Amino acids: CASSLLVYEQYF.

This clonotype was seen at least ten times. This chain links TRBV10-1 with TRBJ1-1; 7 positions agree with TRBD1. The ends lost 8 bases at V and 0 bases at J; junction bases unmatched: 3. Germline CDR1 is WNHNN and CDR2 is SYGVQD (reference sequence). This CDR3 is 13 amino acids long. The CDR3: CASRQGMNTEAFF. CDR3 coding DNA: TGCGCCAGCCGACAGGGTATGAACACTGAAGCTTTCTTT.

Here the CDR3 DNA reads TGTGCCAGCAGTTTCCTTTCTGGACTAGCGGGGGGCACAGATACGCAGTATTTT. Translation gives CASSFLSGLAGGTDTQYF. The chain links TRBV6-1 to TRBJ2-3; 13 nucleotides align to TRBD2. This CDR3 has 18 residues. Per the germline V gene, CDR1 is MNHNS and CDR2 is SASEGT. The V and J ends lost 5 bases and 1 base, in that order; junction bases with no gene match: 9.

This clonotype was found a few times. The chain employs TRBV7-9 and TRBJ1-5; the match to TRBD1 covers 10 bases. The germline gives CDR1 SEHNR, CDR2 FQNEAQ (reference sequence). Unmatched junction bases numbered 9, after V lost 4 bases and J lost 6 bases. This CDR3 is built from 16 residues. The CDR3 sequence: CASSSSGQGLSQPQHF. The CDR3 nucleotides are TGTGCCAGCAGCTCGTCGGGACAGGGGTTGAGTCAGCCCCAGCATTTT.

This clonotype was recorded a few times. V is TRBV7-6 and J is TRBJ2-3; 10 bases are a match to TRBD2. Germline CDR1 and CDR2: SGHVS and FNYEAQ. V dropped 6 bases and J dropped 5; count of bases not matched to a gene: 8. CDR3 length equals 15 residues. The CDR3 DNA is TGTGCCAGCAGTCCTCTAGCGGGGGTGGTAGATACGCAGTATTTT. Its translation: CASSPLAGVVDTQYF.

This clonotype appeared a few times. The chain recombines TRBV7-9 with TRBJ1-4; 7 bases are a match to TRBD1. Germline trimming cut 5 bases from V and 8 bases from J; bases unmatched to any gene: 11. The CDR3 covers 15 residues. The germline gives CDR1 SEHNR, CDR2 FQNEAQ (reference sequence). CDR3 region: CASSHSSGQTEKLFF. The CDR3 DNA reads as TGTGCCAGCAGCCATTCGTCGGGACAGACGGAAAAACTGTTTTTT.

CDR3 coding DNA: TGTGCCAGCAGCTTAGCCGGGAATGAAGCTTTCTTT. Protein sequence: CASSLAGNEAFF. The chain carries TRBV7-9 and TRBJ1-1; D unclear. CDR1 SEHNR and CDR2 FQNEAQ come from the germline V gene (reference sequence). V lost 0 bases to trimming and J lost 7 bases, with 6 bases between them. The CDR3 runs to 12 residues.